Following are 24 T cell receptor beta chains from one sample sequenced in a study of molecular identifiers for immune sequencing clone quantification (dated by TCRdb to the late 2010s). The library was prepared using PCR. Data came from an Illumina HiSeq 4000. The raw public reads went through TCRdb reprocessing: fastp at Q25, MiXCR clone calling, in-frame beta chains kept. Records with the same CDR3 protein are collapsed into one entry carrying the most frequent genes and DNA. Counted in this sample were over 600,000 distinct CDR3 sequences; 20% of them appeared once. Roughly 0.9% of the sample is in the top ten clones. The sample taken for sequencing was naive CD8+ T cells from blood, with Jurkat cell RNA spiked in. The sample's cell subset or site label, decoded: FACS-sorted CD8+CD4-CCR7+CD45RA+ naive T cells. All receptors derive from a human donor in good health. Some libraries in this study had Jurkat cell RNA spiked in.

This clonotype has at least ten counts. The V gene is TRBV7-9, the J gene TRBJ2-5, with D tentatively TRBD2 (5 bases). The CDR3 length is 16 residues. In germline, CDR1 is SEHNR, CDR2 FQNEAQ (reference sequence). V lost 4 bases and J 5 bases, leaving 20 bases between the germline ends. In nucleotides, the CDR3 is TGTGCCAGCAGCTCCAACCGGGCCCCAAGGAGGGAGACCCAGTACTTC. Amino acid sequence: CASSSNRAPRRETQYF.

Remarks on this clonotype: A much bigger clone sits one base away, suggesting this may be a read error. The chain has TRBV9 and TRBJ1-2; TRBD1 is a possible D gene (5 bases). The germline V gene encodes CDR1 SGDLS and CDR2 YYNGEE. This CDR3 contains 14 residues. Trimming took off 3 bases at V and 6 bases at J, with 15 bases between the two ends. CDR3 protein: CASSEDGGSHGYTF. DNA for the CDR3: TGTGCCAGCAGCGAAGATGGGGGTTCCCATGGCTACACCTTC. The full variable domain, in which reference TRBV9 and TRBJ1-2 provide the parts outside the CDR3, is DSGVTQTPKHLITATGQRVTLRCSPRSGDLSVYWYQQSLDQGLQFLIQYYNGEERAKGNILERFSAQQFPDLHSELNLSSLELGDSALYFCASSEDGGSHGYTFGSGTRLTVV.

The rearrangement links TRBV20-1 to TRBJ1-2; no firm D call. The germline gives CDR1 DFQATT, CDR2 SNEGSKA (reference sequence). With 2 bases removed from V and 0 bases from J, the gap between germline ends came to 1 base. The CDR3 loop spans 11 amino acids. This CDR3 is CSARSNYGYTF. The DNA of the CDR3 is TGCAGTGCTAGATCTAACTATGGCTACACCTTC.

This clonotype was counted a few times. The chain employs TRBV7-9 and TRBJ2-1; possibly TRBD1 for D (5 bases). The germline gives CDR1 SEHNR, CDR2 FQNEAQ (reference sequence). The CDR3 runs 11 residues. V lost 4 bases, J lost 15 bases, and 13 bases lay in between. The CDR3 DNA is TGTGCCAGCAGCTCCGGACATCAGGTGTTCTTC. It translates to CASSSGHQVFF.

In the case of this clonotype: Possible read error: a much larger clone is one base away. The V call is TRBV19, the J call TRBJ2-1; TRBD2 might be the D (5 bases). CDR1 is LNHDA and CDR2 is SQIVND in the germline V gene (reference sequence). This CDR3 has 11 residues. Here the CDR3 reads CVSSHTNEQFF. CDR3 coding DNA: TGTGTCTCTAGCCATACGAATGAGCAGTTCTTC.

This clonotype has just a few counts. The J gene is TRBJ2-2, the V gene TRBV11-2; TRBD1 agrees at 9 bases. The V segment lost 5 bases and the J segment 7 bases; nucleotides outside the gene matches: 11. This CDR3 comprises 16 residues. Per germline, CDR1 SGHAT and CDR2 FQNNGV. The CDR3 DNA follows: TGTGCCAGCAGCATACCGGGACAGGGAGAAGTCGGGGAGCTGTTTTTT. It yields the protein CASSIPGQGEVGELFF.

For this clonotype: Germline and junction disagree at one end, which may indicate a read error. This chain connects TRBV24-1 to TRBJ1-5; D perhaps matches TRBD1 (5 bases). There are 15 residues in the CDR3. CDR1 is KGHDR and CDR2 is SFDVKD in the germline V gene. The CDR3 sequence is CATREGTRNNQPQRF. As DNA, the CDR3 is TGTGCCACCAGGGAGGGGACTCGGAACAATCAGCCCCAGCGTTTT.

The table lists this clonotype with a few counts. The CDR3 here is CASSLTGGRGYEQFF. The CDR3 DNA reads TGTGCCAGCAGCTTAACCGGGGGCCGGGGGTATGAGCAGTTCTTC. The chain uses TRBV11-3 and TRBJ2-1; D may match TRBD1 or TRBD2 (6 bases each). The CDR3 contains 15 residues. V lost 2 bases to trimming and J lost 8 bases, with 16 bases between them. Germline V gives CDR1 SGHNT, CDR2 YENEEA. The whole variable domain, filled in from reference TRBV11-3 and TRBJ2-1, reads EAGVVQSPRYKIIEKKQPVAFWCNPISGHNTLYWYLQNLGQGPELLIRYENEEAVDDSQLPKDRFSAERLKGVDSTLKIQPAELGDSAVYLCASSLTGGRGYEQFFGPGTRLTVL.

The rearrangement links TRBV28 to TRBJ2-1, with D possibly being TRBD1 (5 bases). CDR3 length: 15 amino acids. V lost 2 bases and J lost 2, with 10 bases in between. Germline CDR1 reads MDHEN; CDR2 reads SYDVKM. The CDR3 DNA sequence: TGTGCCAGCAGTTTAATTGGCAGGGCCTACAATGAGCAGTTCTTC. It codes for CASSLIGRAYNEQFF. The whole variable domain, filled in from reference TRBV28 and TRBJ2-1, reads DVKVTQSSRYLVKRTGEKVFLECVQDMDHENMFWYRQDPGLGLRLIYFSYDVKMKEKGDIPEGYSVSREKKERFSLILESASTNQTSMYLCASSLIGRAYNEQFFGPGTRLTVL.

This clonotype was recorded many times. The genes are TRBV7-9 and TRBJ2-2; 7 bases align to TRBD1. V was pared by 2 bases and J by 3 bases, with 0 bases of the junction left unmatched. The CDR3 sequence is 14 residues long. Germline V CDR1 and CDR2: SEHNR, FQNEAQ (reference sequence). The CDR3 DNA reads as TGTGCCAGCAGCTTAACAGGGGACACCGGGGAGCTGTTTTTT. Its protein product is CASSLTGDTGELFF.

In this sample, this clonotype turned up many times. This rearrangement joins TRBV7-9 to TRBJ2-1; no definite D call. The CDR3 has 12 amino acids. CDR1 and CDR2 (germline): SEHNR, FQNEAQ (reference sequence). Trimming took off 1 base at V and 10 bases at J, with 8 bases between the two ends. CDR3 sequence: CASSLVNGEQFF. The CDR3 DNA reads TGTGCCAGCAGCTTAGTCAACGGCGAGCAGTTCTTC.

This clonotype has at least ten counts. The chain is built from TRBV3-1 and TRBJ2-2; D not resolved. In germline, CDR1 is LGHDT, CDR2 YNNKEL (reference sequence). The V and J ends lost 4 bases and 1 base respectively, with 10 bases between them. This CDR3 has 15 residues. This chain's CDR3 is CASSRSLGNTGELFF. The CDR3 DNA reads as TGTGCCAGCAGCCGTTCGCTAGGGAACACCGGGGAGCTGTTTTTT.

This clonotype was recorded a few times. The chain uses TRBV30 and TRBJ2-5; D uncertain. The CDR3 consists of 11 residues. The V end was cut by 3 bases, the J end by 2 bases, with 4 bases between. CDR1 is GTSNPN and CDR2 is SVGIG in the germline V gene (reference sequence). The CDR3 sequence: CAWRRQETQYF. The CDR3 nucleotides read TGTGCCTGGAGACGGCAAGAGACCCAGTACTTC.

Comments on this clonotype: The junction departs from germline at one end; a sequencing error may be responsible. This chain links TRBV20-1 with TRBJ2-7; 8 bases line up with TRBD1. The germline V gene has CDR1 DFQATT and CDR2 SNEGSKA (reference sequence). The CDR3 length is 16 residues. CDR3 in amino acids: CSARVGFGTGPYKQYF. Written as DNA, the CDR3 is TGCAGTGCTAGGGTTGGCTTCGGGACAGGACCCTACAAGCAGTACTTC.

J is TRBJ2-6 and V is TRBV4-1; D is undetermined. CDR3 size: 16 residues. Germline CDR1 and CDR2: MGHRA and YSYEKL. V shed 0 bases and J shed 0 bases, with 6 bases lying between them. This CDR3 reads CASSQEWSSGANVLTF. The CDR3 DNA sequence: TGCGCCAGCAGCCAAGAGTGGAGCTCTGGGGCCAACGTCCTGACTTTC.

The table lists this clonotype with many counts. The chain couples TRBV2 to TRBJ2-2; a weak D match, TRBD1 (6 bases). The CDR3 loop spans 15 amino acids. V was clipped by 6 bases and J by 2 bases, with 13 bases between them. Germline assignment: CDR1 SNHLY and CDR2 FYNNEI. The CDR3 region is CASRPGGHNTGELFF. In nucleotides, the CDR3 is TGTGCCAGCAGACCTGGGGGCCATAACACCGGGGAGCTGTTTTTT.

The CDR3 DNA reads TGTGCCAGCAGTGAAGGGATGTTTAGGGGCGTGGGGAAGACCCAGTACTTC. Its translation: CASSEGMFRGVGKTQYF. This rearrangement joins TRBV6-1 to TRBJ2-5, with D possibly matching TRBD1 (5 bases). The germline V gene has CDR1 MNHNS and CDR2 SASEGT. The ends were cut back, 1 base at V and 6 bases at J, with 21 bases in the middle. The CDR3 runs 17 residues.

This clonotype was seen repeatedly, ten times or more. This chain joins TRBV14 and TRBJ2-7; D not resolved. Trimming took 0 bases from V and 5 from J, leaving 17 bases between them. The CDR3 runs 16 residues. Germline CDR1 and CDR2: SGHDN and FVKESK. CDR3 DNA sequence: TGTGCCAGCAGCCAAGAAAGGCAGTTAGTTGGGAACGAGCAGTACTTC. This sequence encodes CASSQERQLVGNEQYF.

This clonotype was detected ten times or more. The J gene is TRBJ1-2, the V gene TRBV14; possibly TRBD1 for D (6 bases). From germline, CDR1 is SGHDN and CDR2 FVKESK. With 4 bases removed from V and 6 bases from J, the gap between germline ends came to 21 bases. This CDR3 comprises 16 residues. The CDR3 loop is CASSPLTGITLNGYTF. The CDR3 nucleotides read TGTGCCAGCAGCCCCCTCACAGGGATTACCCTCAATGGCTACACCTTC.

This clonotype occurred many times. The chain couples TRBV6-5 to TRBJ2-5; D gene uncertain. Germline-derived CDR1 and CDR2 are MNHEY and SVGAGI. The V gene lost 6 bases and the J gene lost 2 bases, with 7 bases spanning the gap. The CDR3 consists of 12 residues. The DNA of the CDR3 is TGTGCCAGCAGCACCACTCAAGAGACCCAGTACTTC. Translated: CASSTTQETQYF.

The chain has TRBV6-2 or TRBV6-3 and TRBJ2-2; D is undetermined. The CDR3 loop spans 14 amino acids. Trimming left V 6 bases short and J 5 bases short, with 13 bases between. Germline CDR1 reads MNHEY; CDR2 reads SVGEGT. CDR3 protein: CASSQRVDTGELFF. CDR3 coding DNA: TGTGCCAGCAGCCAAAGGGTAGATACCGGGGAGCTGTTTTTT.

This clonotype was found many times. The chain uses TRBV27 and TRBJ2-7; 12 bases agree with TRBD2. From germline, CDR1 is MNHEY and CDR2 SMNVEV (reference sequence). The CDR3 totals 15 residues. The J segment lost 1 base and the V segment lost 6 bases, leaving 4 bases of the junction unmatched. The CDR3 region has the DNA TGTGCCAGCAGGGGCGGACTAGCGGGGTCCTACGAGCAGTACTTC. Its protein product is CASRGGLAGSYEQYF.

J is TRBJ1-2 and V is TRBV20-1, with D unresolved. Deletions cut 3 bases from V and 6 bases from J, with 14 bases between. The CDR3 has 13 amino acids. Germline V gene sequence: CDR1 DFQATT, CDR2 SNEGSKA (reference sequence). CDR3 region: CSARDLHDHGYTF. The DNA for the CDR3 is TGCAGTGCTAGGGACCTTCACGACCATGGCTACACCTTC.

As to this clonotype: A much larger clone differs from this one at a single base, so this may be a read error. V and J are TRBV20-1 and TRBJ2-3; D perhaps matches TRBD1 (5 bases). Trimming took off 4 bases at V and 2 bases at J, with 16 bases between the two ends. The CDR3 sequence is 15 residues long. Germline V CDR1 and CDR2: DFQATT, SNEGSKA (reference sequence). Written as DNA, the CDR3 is TGCAGTGCTAAACAGGCAAGGACGTACACAGATACGCAGTATTTT. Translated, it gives CSAKQARTYTDTQYF.